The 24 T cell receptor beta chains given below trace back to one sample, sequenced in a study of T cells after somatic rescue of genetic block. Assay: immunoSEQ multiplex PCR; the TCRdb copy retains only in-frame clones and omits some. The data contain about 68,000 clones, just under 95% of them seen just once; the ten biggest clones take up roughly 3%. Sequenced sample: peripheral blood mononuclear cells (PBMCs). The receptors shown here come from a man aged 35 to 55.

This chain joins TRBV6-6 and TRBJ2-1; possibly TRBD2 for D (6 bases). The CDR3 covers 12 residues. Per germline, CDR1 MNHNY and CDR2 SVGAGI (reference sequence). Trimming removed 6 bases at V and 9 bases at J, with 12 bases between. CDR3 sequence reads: CASSPGGTEQFF. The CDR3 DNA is TGTGCCAGCAGCCCTGGCGGGACTGAGCAGTTCTTC.

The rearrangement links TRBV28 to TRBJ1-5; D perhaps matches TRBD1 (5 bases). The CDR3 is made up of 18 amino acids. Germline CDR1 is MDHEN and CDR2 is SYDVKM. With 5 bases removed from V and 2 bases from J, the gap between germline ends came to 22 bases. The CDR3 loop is CASSPTIGAGEGNQPQHF. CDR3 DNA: TGTGCCAGCAGTCCAACAATTGGGGCGGGAGAAGGCAATCAGCCCCAGCATTTT.

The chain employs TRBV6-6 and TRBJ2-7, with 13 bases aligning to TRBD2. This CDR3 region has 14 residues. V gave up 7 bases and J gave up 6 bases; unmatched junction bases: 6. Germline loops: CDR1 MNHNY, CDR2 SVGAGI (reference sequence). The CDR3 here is CASTKGTSGAEQYF. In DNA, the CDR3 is TGTGCCAGCACAAAGGGGACTAGCGGGGCCGAGCAGTACTTC.

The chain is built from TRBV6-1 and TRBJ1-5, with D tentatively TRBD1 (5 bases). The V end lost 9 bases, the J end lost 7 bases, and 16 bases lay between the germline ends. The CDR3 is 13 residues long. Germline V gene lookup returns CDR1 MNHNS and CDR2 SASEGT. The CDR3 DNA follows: TGTGCCAGTCGCAGGGCAGGGAACCAGCCCCAGCATTTT. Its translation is CASRRAGNQPQHF.

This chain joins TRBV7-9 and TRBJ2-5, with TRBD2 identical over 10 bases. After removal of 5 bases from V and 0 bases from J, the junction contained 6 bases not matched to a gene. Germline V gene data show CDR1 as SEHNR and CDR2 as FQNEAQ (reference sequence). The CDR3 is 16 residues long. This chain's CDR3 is CASSRSGRTYQETQYF. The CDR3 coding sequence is TGTGCCAGCAGCCGTAGCGGGAGGACGTACCAAGAGACCCAGTACTTC.

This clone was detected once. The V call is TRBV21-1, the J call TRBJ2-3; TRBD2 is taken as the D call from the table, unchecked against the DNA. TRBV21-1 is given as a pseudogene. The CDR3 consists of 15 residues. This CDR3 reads CASSNRTSATDTQYF. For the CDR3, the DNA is TGTGCCAGCAGCAACAGGACTAGCGCTACAGATACGCAGTATTTT.

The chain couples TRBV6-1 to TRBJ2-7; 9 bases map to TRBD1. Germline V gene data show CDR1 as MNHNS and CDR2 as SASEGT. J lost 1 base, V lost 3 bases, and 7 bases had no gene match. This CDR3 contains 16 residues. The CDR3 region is CASSEGGGQGSYEQYF. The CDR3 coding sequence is TGTGCCAGCAGTGAGGGGGGGGGACAGGGATCCTACGAGCAGTACTTC.

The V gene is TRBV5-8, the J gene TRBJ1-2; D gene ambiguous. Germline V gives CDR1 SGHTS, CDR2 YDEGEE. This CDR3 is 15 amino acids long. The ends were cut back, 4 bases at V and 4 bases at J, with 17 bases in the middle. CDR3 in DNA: TGTGCCAGCAGCGCTCGGCCCCCCGATGGCTATGGCTACACCTTC. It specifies CASSARPPDGYGYTF.

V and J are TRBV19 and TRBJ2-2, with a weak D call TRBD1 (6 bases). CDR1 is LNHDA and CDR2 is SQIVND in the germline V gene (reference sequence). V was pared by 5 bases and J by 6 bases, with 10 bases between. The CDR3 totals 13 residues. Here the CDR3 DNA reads TGTGCCAGTAGTTTCCCAGGGGCCGGGGAGCTGTTTTTT. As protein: CASSFPGAGELFF.

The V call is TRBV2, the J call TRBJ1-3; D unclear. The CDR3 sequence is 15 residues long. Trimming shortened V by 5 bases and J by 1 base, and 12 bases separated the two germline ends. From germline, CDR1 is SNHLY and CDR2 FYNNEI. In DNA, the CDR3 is TGTGCCAGCAGTTCCGACGGAGTTTCTGGAAACACCATATATTTT. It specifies CASSSDGVSGNTIYF.

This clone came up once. CDR3 sequence (DNA): TGTGCCAGCAGCTTGAGCGTTCGGGCAGGGGGGACTAATGAAAAACTGTTTTTT. Protein: CASSLSVRAGGTNEKLFF. J is TRBJ1-4 and V is TRBV5-8; 7 bases agree with TRBD1. From germline, CDR1 is SGHTS and CDR2 YDEGEE. V gave up 1 base and J gave up 2 bases; unmatched junction bases: 11. This CDR3 spans 18 amino acids.

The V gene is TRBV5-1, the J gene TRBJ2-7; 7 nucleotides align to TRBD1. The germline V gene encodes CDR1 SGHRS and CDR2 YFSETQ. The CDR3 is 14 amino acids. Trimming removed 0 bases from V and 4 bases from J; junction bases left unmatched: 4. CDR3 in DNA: TGCGCCAGCAGCTTGGCCCTGACAGGGTACGAGCAGTACTTC. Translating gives CASSLALTGYEQYF.

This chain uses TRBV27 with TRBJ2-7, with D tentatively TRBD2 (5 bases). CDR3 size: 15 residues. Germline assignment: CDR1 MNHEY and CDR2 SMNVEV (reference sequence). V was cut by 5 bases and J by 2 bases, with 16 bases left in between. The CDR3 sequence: CASSQVPGLPYEQYF. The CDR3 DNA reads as TGTGCCAGCAGTCAAGTGCCGGGGTTACCCTACGAGCAGTACTTC.

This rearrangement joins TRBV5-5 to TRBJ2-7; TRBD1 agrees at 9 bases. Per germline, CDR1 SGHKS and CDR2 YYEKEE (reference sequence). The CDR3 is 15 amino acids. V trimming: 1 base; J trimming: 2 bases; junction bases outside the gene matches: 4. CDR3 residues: CASSLSGQGTYEQYF. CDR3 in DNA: TGTGCCAGCAGCTTGTCGGGACAGGGAACCTACGAGCAGTACTTC.

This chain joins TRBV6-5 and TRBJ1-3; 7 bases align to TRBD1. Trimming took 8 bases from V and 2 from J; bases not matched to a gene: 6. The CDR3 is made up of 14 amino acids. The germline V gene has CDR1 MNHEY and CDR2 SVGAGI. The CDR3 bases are TGTGCCAGCCAAAGGGACAGCGCTGGAAACACCATATATTTT. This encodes CASQRDSAGNTIYF.

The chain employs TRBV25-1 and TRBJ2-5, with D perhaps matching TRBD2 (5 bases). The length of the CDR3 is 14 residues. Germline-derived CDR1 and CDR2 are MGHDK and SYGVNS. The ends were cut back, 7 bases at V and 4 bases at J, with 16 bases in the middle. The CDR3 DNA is TGTGCCAGCAATGGTTTTGGCGGGTCAGAGACCCAGTACTTC. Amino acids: CASNGFGGSETQYF.

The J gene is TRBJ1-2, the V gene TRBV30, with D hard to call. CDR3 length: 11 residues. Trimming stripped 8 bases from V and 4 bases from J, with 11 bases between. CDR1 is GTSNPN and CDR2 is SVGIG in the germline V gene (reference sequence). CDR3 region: CAQDRFYGYTF. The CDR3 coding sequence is TGTGCCCAGGACCGGTTCTATGGCTACACCTTC.

CDR3 in DNA: TGTGCCAGCAGCCAAGATGATCAACAGGGGGGAGGCTACACCTTC. Protein sequence: CASSQDDQQGGGYTF. This chain connects TRBV4-2 to TRBJ1-2, with TRBD1 identical over 8 bases. Germline loops: CDR1 LGHNA, CDR2 YNFKEQ. The CDR3 has 15 amino acids. V gave up 0 bases and J gave up 8 bases; unmatched junction bases: 8.

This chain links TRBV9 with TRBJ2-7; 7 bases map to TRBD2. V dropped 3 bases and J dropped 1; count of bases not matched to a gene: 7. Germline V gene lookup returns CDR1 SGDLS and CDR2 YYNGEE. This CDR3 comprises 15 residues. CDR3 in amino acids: CASSGSSGSSYEQYF. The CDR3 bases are TGTGCCAGCAGCGGATCTAGCGGTTCTTCCTACGAGCAGTACTTC.

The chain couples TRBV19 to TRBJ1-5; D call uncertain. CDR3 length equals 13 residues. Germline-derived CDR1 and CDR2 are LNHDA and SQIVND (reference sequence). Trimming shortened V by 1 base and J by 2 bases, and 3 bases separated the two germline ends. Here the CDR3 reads CASSIGGNQPQHF. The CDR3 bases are TGTGCCAGTAGTATAGGTGGCAATCAGCCCCAGCATTTT.

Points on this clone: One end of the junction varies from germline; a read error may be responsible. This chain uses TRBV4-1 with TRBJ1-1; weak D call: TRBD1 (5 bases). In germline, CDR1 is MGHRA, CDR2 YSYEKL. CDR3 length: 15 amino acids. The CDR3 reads CASSQEDRVNTEAFF. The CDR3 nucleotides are TGCGCCAGCAGTCAAGAAGACAGAGTGAACACTGAAGCTTTCTTT.

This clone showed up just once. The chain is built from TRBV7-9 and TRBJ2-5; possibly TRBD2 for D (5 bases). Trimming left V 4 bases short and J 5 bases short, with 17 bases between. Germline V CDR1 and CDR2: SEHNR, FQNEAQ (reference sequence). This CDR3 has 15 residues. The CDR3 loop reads CASSSEMSRRETQYF. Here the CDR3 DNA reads TGTGCCAGCAGCTCCGAAATGTCTAGGAGGGAGACCCAGTACTTC.

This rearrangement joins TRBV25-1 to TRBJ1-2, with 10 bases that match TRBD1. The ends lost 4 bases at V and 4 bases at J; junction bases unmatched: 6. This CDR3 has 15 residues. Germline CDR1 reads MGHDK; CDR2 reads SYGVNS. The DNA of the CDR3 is TGTGCCAGCAGTGTCGGACAGGGGGGCATCTATGGCTACACCTTC. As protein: CASSVGQGGIYGYTF.

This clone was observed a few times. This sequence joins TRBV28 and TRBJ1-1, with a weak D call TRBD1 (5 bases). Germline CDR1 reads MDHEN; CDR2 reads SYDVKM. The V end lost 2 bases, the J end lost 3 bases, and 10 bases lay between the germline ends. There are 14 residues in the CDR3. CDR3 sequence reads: CASSLGGVDTEAFF. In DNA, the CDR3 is TGTGCCAGCAGTTTAGGAGGGGTCGACACTGAAGCTTTCTTT.